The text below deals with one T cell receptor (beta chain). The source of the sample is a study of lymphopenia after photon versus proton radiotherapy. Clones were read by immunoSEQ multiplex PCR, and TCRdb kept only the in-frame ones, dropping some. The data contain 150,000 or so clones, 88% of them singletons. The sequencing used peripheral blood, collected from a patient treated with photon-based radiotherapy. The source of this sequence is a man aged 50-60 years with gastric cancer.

CDR3 amino acids: CASSTWTGGNEQYF. CDR3 nucleotide sequence: TGTGCCAGCAGCACCTGGACAGGGGGCAACGAGCAGTACTTC. The chain combines TRBV7-9 with TRBJ2-7, with 11 bases identical to TRBD1. The germline V gene encodes CDR1 SEHNR and CDR2 FQNEAQ (reference sequence). Unmatched junction bases numbered 5, after V lost 5 bases and J lost 5 bases. This CDR3 contains 14 residues.